This T cell receptor beta chain emerged from a study of cytomegalovirus exposure and HLA in healthy donors. Study-wide findings and caveats: In a later analysis, common viral pathogens appeared linked to several of the most significant clusters. Generally TCR sequences proved uncommon, though certain public TCRs appeared in numerous donors. Cytomegalovirus association was assigned to 170 or so TCR beta chains. V- and J-gene trimming of TCR beta was linked (in a later analysis) to a missense DCLRE1C variant.

The CDR3 length is 15 residues. Losses at the gene ends were 4 bases for V and 4 bases for J; bases not matched to a gene: 6. The germline V gene has CDR1 SGHVS and CDR2 FQNEAQ. Details on this clone: The antigen remains unidentified.

Researchers ran the PCR with 60 Vbeta and 13 Jbeta primers. Some clones are missing from TCRdb's copy, which holds only in-frame ones; the method was immunoSEQ multiplex PCR. This table has around 200,000 clones, over 80% appearing once. Source material: PBMCs. V gene TRBV7-8 combines with J gene TRBJ1-5; 8 bases align to TRBD1. This sequence originates from a woman aged 45 to 65 in good health and CMV-seropositive. The CDR3 DNA reads TGTGCCAGCAGCTCGGACAGGGTGGGTAATCAGCCCCAGCATTTT. Its translation: CASSSDRVGNQPQHF.